This TCR beta chain was retrieved from a study of shared clonotypes between healthy human individuals. Each of the donors was a healthy adult who was HIV-negative and had not had a recent acute infection or vaccination. The repertoire was sequenced with immunoSEQ multiplex PCR; TCRdb's copy has only in-frame clones and lacks some. The top ten hold more than 0.85% of the sample, which has about a million clones, 70% to 85% seen once. This CDR3 region has 16 residues. Germline CDR1 is SGHAT and CDR2 is FQNNGV. Trimming took off 1 base at V and 7 bases at J, with 19 bases between the two ends. This rearrangement joins TRBV11-2 to TRBJ2-5, with D perhaps given as TRBD1 or TRBD2 (5 bases each). Sequenced input: memory CD4+ T cells from PBMCs. The subset is: CD45RA-negative fraction. This receptor was taken from a man aged 18 to 29 in good health. Some clones in this sample may be carry-over from other donors' samples. This chain's CDR3 is CASSLVYTAGTPTQYF. The CDR3, as DNA: TGTGCCAGCAGCTTAGTATATACCGCCGGGACCCCGACCCAGTACTTC.